Presented here are 20 T cell receptor beta chains from one specimen sequenced in a study of monozygotic twins with inflammatory bowel disease. TCRdb re-called the 5' RACE reads and catalogs CDR3 proteins one per entry, DNA excluded. The table for this sample gives 300,000 to 350,000 distinct CDR3 sequences. The sequencing sample was made of blood. The receptors were sampled from a human donor with ulcerative colitis or Crohn's disease, or a healthy co-twin of an affected twin (not recorded which).

This chain joins TRBV20-1 and TRBJ2-4; the TCRdb call, TRBD1, lacks DNA for checking. The CDR3 covers 15 residues. Looked up from germline, CDR1 is DFQATT and CDR2 is SNEGSKA (reference sequence). The CDR3 protein is CSVPRRTSSKNIQYF.

The chain carries TRBV7-9 and TRBJ2-3; TCRdb designates TRBD2, a call that cannot be tested without DNA. The V gene's germline CDR1 is SEHNR and CDR2 FQNEAQ (reference sequence). The CDR3 has 17 residues. CDR3 region: CASSDATSGYSTDTQYF.

This chain connects TRBV30 to TRBJ2-3; the D gene TCRdb calls, TRBD1, cannot be checked with no DNA. This CDR3 comprises 13 residues. Germline CDR1 is GTSNPN and CDR2 is SVGIG (reference sequence). CDR3 sequence reads: CAWSSDRGRTQYF.

The rearrangement links TRBV5-5 to TRBJ2-1; checking the TCRdb D call of TRBD2 is not possible without DNA. The CDR3 totals 13 residues. In germline, CDR1 is SGHKS, CDR2 YYEKEE (reference sequence). CDR3 protein: CASSLASGYEQFF.

J is TRBJ1-2 and V is TRBV7-2. CDR1 is SGHTA and CDR2 is FQGNSA in the germline V gene. The CDR3 sequence is 14 residues long. This CDR3 is CASSPQVTLYGYTF.

The genes are TRBV9 and TRBJ2-2. CDR1 and CDR2 (germline): SGDLS, YYNGEE. The CDR3 extends over 16 amino acids. The CDR3 region is CASSVLGLPDTGELFF.

The rearrangement links TRBV7-8 to TRBJ2-5; checking the TCRdb D call of TRBD2 is not possible without DNA. The CDR3 has 18 amino acids. CDR1 is SGHVS, CDR2 FQNEAQ, per germline. The CDR3: CASRQREGLLPFPETQYF.

CDR3 protein: CASSVYRVPNQPQHF. V and J are TRBV5-6 and TRBJ1-5; TCRdb outputs TRBD1, but without DNA this stays unchecked. This CDR3 is built from 15 residues. CDR1 SGHDT and CDR2 YYEEEE come from the germline V gene.

The chain is built from TRBV14 and TRBJ2-1. This CDR3 region has 18 residues. Germline CDR1 reads SGHDN; CDR2 reads FVKESK. This CDR3 is CASSQDPITATTYNEQFF.

CDR3 sequence reads: CASSSTTARYSYEQYF. The chain employs TRBV5-1 and TRBJ2-7; without DNA, the TCRdb call of TRBD2 cannot be checked. CDR1 and CDR2 (germline): SGHRS, YFSETQ. The CDR3 totals 16 residues.

The V gene is TRBV4-1, the J gene TRBJ1-6. Germline CDR1 and CDR2: MGHRA and YSYEKL. CDR3 length: 16 amino acids. The CDR3 loop is CASSQDSGTHNSPLHF.

The chain has TRBV5-1 and TRBJ2-7. The CDR3 is 13 amino acids. Germline V gene sequence: CDR1 SGHRS, CDR2 YFSETQ. The CDR3 reads CASSLGSTLHRYF.

The chain couples TRBV19 to TRBJ1-2; with no DNA, the TCRdb D assignment of TRBD1 cannot be verified. This CDR3 region has 15 residues. The germline V gene encodes CDR1 LNHDA and CDR2 SQIVND (reference sequence). The CDR3 loop reads CASSPPGGDRYGYTF.

The chain uses TRBV3-1 and TRBJ2-7; TCRdb names TRBD1, which stays unverified in the absence of DNA. Germline loops: CDR1 LGHDT, CDR2 YNNKEL (reference sequence). The CDR3 is made up of 14 amino acids. CDR3 region: CASSPRQGANEQYF.

The J gene is TRBJ2-1, the V gene TRBV5-6; there is no DNA to check the TCRdb D call of TRBD1. The V gene's germline CDR1 is SGHDT and CDR2 YYEEEE. The CDR3 spans 16 residues. CDR3 sequence reads: CASSLGWTGVKNEQFF.

The genes are TRBV3-1 and TRBJ2-2; the TRBD1 assignment by TCRdb is unverifiable without DNA. The CDR3 totals 14 residues. Germline assignment: CDR1 LGHDT and CDR2 YNNKEL (reference sequence). CDR3 region: CASSQMTPGGELFF.

This chain uses TRBV6-5 with TRBJ2-7. The V gene's germline CDR1 is MNHEY and CDR2 SVGAGI. This CDR3 is built from 13 residues. The CDR3 reads CASSPEGPYEQYF.

The gene calls are TRBV10-3 and TRBJ1-1; as DNA is missing, the TRBD1 call by TCRdb cannot be tested. Germline loops: CDR1 ENHRY, CDR2 SYGVKD. The CDR3 length is 15 residues. CDR3 protein: CAIQPEGQGNTEAFF.

The V gene is TRBV24-1, the J gene TRBJ2-1; TCRdb reports TRBD1, a call that lacks DNA to check it against. Looked up from germline, CDR1 is KGHDR and CDR2 is SFDVKD. The length of the CDR3 is 15 residues. CDR3: CATSDWTGGPNEQFF.

The chain carries TRBV5-1 and TRBJ2-5; checking the TCRdb D call of TRBD1 is not possible without DNA. The CDR3 totals 13 residues. Germline CDR1 SGHRS, CDR2 YFSETQ. The chain's CDR3 is CASGVPPQETQYF.